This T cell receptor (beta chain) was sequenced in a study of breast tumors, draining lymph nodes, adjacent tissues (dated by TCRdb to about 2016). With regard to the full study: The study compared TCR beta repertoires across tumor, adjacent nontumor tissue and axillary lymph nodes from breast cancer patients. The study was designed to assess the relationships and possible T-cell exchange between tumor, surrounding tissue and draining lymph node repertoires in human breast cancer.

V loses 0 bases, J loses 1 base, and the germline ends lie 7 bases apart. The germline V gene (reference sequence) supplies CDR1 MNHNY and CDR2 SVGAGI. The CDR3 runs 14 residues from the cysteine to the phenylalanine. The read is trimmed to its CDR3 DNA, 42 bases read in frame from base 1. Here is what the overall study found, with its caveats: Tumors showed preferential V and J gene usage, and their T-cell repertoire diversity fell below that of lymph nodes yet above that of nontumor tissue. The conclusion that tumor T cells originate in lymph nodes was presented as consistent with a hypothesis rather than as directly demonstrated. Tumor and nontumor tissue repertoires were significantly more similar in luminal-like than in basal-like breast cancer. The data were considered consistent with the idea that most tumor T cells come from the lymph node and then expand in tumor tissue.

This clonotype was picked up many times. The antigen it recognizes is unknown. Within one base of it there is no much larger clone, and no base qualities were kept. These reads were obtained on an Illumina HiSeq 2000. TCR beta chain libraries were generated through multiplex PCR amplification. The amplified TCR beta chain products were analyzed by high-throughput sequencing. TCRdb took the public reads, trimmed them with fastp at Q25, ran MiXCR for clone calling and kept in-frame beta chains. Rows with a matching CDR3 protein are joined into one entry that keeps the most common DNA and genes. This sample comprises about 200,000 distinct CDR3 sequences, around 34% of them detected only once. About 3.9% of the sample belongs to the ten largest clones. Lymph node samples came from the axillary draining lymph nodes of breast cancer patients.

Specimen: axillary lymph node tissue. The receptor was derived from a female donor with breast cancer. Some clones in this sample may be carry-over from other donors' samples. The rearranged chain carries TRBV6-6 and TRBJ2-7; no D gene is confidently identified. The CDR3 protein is CASSYSARSYEQYF. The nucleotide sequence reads TGTGCCAGCAGTTACTCGGCCAGATCCTACGAGCAGTACTTC.